This is a list of T cell receptor beta chains from one sample in a study of prognosis after radiotherapy for stage I lung cancer. TCRdb used MiXCR to reprocess the multiplex PCR reads, holding one entry per CDR3 protein. The table includes about 51,000 distinct CDR3 sequences, over 30% detected once. The specimen comprised PBMCs, sampled before or after stereotactic body radiation therapy (not recorded which). Receptors were obtained from a donor at least 50 years old with non-small cell lung cancer. Both conserved end residues are part of each CDR3. D genes are given only for firm matches. A row's size may be missing; if present it is once, few, many or a size class.

j_gene | abundance | v_gene | d_gene | len | CDR3nt | CDR3aa
TRBJ1-1 | NA | TRBV5-1 | NA | 15 | TGCGCCAGCAGCTTGGCAGGGGACCTGAGCACTGAAGCTTTCTTT | CASSLAGDLSTEAFF
TRBJ1-2 | many | TRBV14 | NA | 15 | TGTGCCAGCAGCCGCCGACAGACGGCTAACTATGGCTACACCTTC | CASSRRQTANYGYTF
TRBJ2-3 | many | TRBV6-5 | TRBD2 | 17 | TGTGCCAGCAGTTACGGGACTAGCGGGAGGGCCTTGGATACGCAGTATTTT | CASSYGTSGRALDTQYF
TRBJ1-5 | NA | TRBV19 | NA | 15 | TGTGCCAGTATTTACCGGACAGCTATCAATCAGCCCCAGCATTTT | CASIYRTAINQPQHF
TRBJ2-5 | many | TRBV20-1 | TRBD2 | 15 | TGCAGTGCTAGATCCCGGCCCGCGGGGGGCGAGACCCAGTACTTC | CSARSRPAGGETQYF
TRBJ1-2 | many | TRBV30 | TRBD1 | 15 | TGTGCCTGGGGGACAGGGGCTACAGACTTTTATGGCTACACCTTC | CAWGTGATDFYGYTF
TRBJ2-1 | NA | TRBV5-1 | TRBD2 | 18 | TGCGCCAGCAGCAGGGGACTAGTGGATTGGGGAGCGTACAATGAGCAGTTCTTC | CASSRGLVDWGAYNEQFF
TRBJ1-1 | few | TRBV6-1 | TRBD1 | 17 | TGTGCCAGCACCCCTCCTCAGGGGGGACAGGGAGGCACTGAAGCTTTCTTT | CASTPPQGGQGGTEAFF
TRBJ2-5 | many | TRBV14 | NA | 12 | TGTGCCAGCAGCGCGTCCCCAGAGACCCAGTACTTC | CASSASPETQYF
TRBJ2-3 | many | TRBV7-2 | NA | 13 | TGTGCCAGCAGCTTTATAGCGGCGGCCGAGCAGTATTTT | CASSFIAAAEQYF
TRBJ2-1 | NA | TRBV20-1 | TRBD2 | 15 | TGCAGTGCTAGGGTCACTAGCGGGAGCTCCAATGAGCAGTTCTTC | CSARVTSGSSNEQFF
TRBJ2-7 | many | TRBV6-5 | TRBD2 | 14 | TGTGCCAGCAGTTACGGCGGGAGCTTAGACGAGCAGTACTTC | CASSYGGSLDEQYF
TRBJ1-3 | many | TRBV2 | NA | 14 | TGTGCCAGCAGTGAGGGCAACTCTGGAAACACCATATATTTT | CASSEGNSGNTIYF
TRBJ1-3 | many | TRBV5-1 | NA | 15 | TGCGCCAGCAGCTTGTCCGGCAACTCTGGAAACACCATATATTTT | CASSLSGNSGNTIYF
TRBJ2-7 | many | TRBV27 | TRBD2 | 20 | TGTGCCAGCAGACCACCCGATTCGAGAGGGACTAGCGGGAGTACCAACGAGCAGTACTTC | CASRPPDSRGTSGSTNEQYF
TRBJ2-3 | NA | TRBV20-1 | TRBD2 | 15 | TGCAGTGCTAGAGAACGAAGGGAGGGCCAGGAAACGCAGTATTTT | CSARERREGQETQYF
TRBJ2-2 | many | TRBV5-6 | NA | 15 | TGTGCCAGCAGCCTATACACAGGATCCACCGGGGAGCTGTTTTTT | CASSLYTGSTGELFF
TRBJ2-6 | many | TRBV30 | NA | 18 | TGTGCCTGGAGTAGCACGTTTGAGGGCAGCTCTGGGGCCAACGTCCTGACTTTC | CAWSSTFEGSSGANVLTF
TRBJ2-6 | many | TRBV20-1 | NA | 14 | TGCAGTGCTAGCTACAGCTCTGGGGCCAACGTCCTGACTTTC | CSASYSSGANVLTF
TRBJ2-2 | many | TRBV28 | NA | 13 | TGTGCCAGCAGTTCCAATGCGGTCGGGGAGCTGTTTTTT | CASSSNAVGELFF
TRBJ1-2 | NA | TRBV6-1 | NA | 13 | TGTGCCAGCAGTTACGGGGGGGGCTGTGGCTACACCTTC | CASSYGGGCGYTF
TRBJ1-2 | many | TRBV6-1 | TRBD1 | 18 | TGTGCCAGCAGTGAAGAGTGGAGCGGACAGGGGGCGGCATATGGCTACACCTTC | CASSEEWSGQGAAYGYTF
TRBJ2-2 | many | TRBV5-1 | TRBD1 | 15 | TGCGCCAGCGGGACAGGGATTTCGTTTTCCGGGGAGCTGTTTTTT | CASGTGISFSGELFF
TRBJ2-6 | many | TRBV7-6 | NA | 16 | TGTGCCAGCAGCTTAGGGACACCCGGTGGGGCCAACGTCCTGACTTTC | CASSLGTPGGANVLTF
TRBJ1-5 | many | TRBV24-1 | NA | 13 | TGTGCCACCAGTGAATGGGGGAACCAGCCCCAGCATTTT | CATSEWGNQPQHF
TRBJ1-5 | NA | TRBV7-2 | TRBD1 | 16 | TGTGCCAGCAGCTTAGAGGGACAGGGGGCTGGCCTGCCCCATCATTTT | CASSLEGQGAGLPHHF
TRBJ2-5 | many | TRBV11-3 | TRBD2 | 18 | TGTGCCAGCAGCTTAGGTCAAGGACTAGCGGGAGATGGGGAGACCCAGTACTTC | CASSLGQGLAGDGETQYF
TRBJ2-7 | many | TRBV7-2 | NA | 15 | TGTGCCAGCACCCTTTATCTGACCCGCGGCTACGAGCAGTACTTC | CASTLYLTRGYEQYF
TRBJ2-7 | many | TRBV2 | NA | 13 | TGTGCCAGCAGTGGTTTTTACTCCTACGAGCAGTACTTC | CASSGFYSYEQYF
TRBJ1-2 | many | TRBV12-3/TRBV12-4 | NA | 13 | TGTGCCAGCAGTTTAGGGGGGGCGGGAGGCTACACCTTC | CASSLGGAGGYTF
TRBJ1-2 | NA | TRBV6-2/TRBV6-3 | TRBD1 | 17 | TGTGCCAGCGTAAATCCCGGGACAGCTTTTTCCCCCTATGGCTACACCTTC | CASVNPGTAFSPYGYTF
TRBJ2-1 | NA | TRBV20-1 | NA | 14 | TGCAGTGCGGAGGGGGGAGGAGCCTACAATGAGCAGTTCTTC | CSAEGGGAYNEQFF
TRBJ2-7 | NA | TRBV6-1 | NA | 15 | TGTGCCAGCAGCTCCTTCCCTCGGGGTCGGTACGAGCAGTACTTC | CASSSFPRGRYEQYF
TRBJ1-2 | many | TRBV7-8 | NA | 16 | TGTGCCAGCAGCTTAGGGGGGACCCCCGCGGGATATGGCTACACCTTC | CASSLGGTPAGYGYTF
TRBJ1-3 | many | TRBV7-9 | NA | 17 | TGTGCCAGCAGCTTAGGGGGGACGGCGAACTCTGGAAACACCATATATTTT | CASSLGGTANSGNTIYF
TRBJ2-7 | many | TRBV18 | NA | 14 | TGTGCCAGCTCACCGCCTTTGGGGGTCCACGAGCAGTACTTC | CASSPPLGVHEQYF
TRBJ1-4 | many | TRBV9 | NA | 15 | TGTGCCAGCAGCCGGGAGGGGCGCCGGGATGAAAAACTGTTTTTT | CASSREGRRDEKLFF
TRBJ2-1 | many | TRBV11-3 | NA | 15 | TGTGCCAGCAGCTCACGAAAGAGGGAAGACAATGAGCAGTTCTTC | CASSSRKREDNEQFF
TRBJ2-2 | many | TRBV5-5 | TRBD2 | 16 | TGTGCCAGCAGCGTTCCGGGACGGCGGGAGACCGGGGAGCTGTTTTTT | CASSVPGRRETGELFF
TRBJ2-1 | many | TRBV20-1 | TRBD1 | 15 | TGCAGTGCAGAAGAAACAGGGGTTTCCTACAATGAGCAGTTCTTC | CSAEETGVSYNEQFF
TRBJ1-2 | NA | TRBV19 | NA | 14 | TGTGCCAGTAATATACCCACAACTAAATATTGCTACACCTTC | CASNIPTTKYCYTF
TRBJ1-2 | many | TRBV7-2 | NA | 13 | TGTGCCAGCAGCCCATATAAGCTGAATGGCTACACCTTC | CASSPYKLNGYTF
TRBJ2-3 | many | TRBV5-8 | TRBD2 | 14 | TGTGCCAGCAGCTTCAGCGGGAGAGCAGATACGCAGTATTTT | CASSFSGRADTQYF
TRBJ1-4 | many | TRBV7-2 | NA | 19 | TGTGCCAGCAGTCGTACCTCGTTCTGGGGACGGAAGGAATGGGAAAAACTGTTTTTT | CASSRTSFWGRKEWEKLFF
TRBJ2-2 | NA | TRBV5-1 | NA | 16 | TGCGCCAGCAGCTCGTTCGGCAGGGGTCTTGGCGGGGAGCTGTTTTTT | CASSSFGRGLGGELFF
TRBJ1-5 | many | TRBV6-1 | NA | 16 | TGTGCCAGCAGTGTGGAAGGGGCCTTTAGCAATCAGCCCCAGCATTTT | CASSVEGAFSNQPQHF
TRBJ2-2 | NA | TRBV4-2 | NA | 16 | TGTGCCAGCAGCCCGGGTCTTTGGATAGGCACCGGGGAGCTGTTTTTT | CASSPGLWIGTGELFF
TRBJ2-2 | NA | TRBV20-1 | TRBD2 | 15 | TGCAGTGCGAAAATAGCGGGAGGTCTGGGCGGGGAGCTGTTTTTT | CSAKIAGGLGGELFF
TRBJ2-1 | many | TRBV20-1 | TRBD2 | 14 | TGCAGTGCTAGATCCCGAGCGGGAGGGATTGGGCAGTTCTTC | CSARSRAGGIGQFF
TRBJ2-7 | many | TRBV6-2/TRBV6-3 | NA | 15 | TGTGCCAGCAGTGGGGCCCTAGAGGGAGGCTACGAGCAGTACTTC | CASSGALEGGYEQYF
TRBJ2-3 | many | TRBV10-3 | TRBD2 | 12 | TGTGCCGTTAGCGGGAACACAGATACGCAGTATTTT | CAVSGNTDTQYF
TRBJ1-2 | many | TRBV28 | NA | 14 | TGTGCCAGCAGTTTCAACGGGGCTAACTATGGCTACACCTTC | CASSFNGANYGYTF
TRBJ2-3 | NA | TRBV28 | NA | 19 | TGTGCCAGCAGACAGGGGGGGCTAGCGGGACCAACTAGCACAGATACGCAGTATTTT | CASRQGGLAGPTSTDTQYF
TRBJ1-5 | NA | TRBV2 | NA | 15 | TGTGCCAGCAGTGAAGGACAGGCTAGCAATCAGCCCCAGCATTTT | CASSEGQASNQPQHF
TRBJ2-2 | many | TRBV4-1 | TRBD1 | 16 | TGCGCCAGCAGTCCCGGAACAGGGGTCTATCCCGGGGAGCTGTTTTTT | CASSPGTGVYPGELFF